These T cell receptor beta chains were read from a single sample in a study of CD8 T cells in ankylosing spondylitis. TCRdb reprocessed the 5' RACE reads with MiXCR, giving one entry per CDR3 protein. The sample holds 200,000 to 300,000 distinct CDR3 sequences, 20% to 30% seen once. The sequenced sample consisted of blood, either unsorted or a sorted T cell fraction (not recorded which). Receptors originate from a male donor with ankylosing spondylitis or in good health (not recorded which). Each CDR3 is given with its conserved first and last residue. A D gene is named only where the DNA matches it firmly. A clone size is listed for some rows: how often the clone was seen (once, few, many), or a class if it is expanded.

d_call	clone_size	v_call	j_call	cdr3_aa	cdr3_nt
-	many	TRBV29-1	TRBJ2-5	CSSGPGETQYF	TGCAGCTCCGGCCCGGGGGAGACCCAGTACTTC
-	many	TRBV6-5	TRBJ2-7	CASSYRRLYYEQYF	TGTGCCAGCAGTTATAGGAGGTTATACTACGAGCAGTACTTC
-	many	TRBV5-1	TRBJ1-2	CASSFHDGELLYGYTF	TGCGCCAGCAGCTTCCATGACGGCGAACTACTATATGGCTACACCTTC
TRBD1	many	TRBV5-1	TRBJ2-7	CASSTGTASPYEQYF	TGCGCCAGCAGCACCGGGACAGCGAGCCCCTACGAGCAGTACTTC
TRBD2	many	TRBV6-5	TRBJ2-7	CASSLAGGYEQYF	TGTGCCAGCAGTTTAGCGGGGGGATACGAGCAGTACTTC
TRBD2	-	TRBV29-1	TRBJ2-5	CSVELTSGQETQYF	TGCAGCGTTGAACTTACTAGCGGCCAAGAGACCCAGTACTTC
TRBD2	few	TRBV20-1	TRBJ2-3	CSAGQRTSGSTDTQYF	TGCAGTGCTGGACAAAGGACTAGCGGTAGCACAGATACGCAGTATTTT
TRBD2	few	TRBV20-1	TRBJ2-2	CSASRPLAGGTGELFF	TGCAGTGCTAGTCGACCTCTAGCGGGGGGGACCGGGGAGCTGTTTTTT
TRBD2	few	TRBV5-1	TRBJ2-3	CASSQGLGRDTQYF	TGCGCCAGCAGCCAAGGACTAGGAAGGGATACGCAGTATTTT
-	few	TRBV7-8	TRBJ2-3	CASSLGGETGTDTQYF	TGTGCCAGCAGCTTAGGCGGGGAAACCGGAACAGATACGCAGTATTTT
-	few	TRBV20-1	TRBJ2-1	CSALPPERAKHNEQFF	TGCAGTGCTCTCCCCCCGGAGCGGGCCAAGCACAATGAGCAGTTCTTC
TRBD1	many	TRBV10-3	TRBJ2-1	CAISEGGRGYEQFF	TGTGCCATCAGTGAAGGGGGCAGGGGGTATGAGCAGTTCTTC
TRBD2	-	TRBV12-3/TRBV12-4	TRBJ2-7	CASSFNGEGEQYF	TGTGCCAGCAGTTTCAACGGGGAGGGCGAGCAGTACTTC
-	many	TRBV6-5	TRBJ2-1	CASSYSRRASSYNEQFF	TGTGCCAGCAGTTACTCGAGACGGGCGAGCTCCTACAATGAGCAGTTCTTC
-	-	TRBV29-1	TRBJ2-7	CSVEDLGTMIGPREQYF	TGCAGCGTTGAAGATCTGGGAACAATGATCGGGCCTAGGGAGCAGTACTTC
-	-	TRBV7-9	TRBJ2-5	CASSFRDIGETQYF	TGTGCCAGCAGCTTCCGGGACATTGGAGAGACCCAGTACTTC
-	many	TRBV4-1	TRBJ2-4	CASSQGGEAFKNIQYF	TGCGCCAGCAGCCAAGGAGGGGAGGCGTTCAAAAACATTCAGTACTTC
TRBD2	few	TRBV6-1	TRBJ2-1	CASSTSGGAYNEQFF	TGTGCCAGCAGTACAAGCGGGGGGGCCTACAATGAGCAGTTCTTC
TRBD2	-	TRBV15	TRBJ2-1	CATTTRGGLYNEQFF	TGTGCCACCACTACTCGCGGGGGGCTCTACAATGAGCAGTTCTTC
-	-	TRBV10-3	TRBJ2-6	CAISESMGSGANVLTF	TGTGCCATCAGTGAGTCGATGGGCTCTGGGGCCAACGTCCTGACTTTC
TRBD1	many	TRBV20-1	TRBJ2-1	CSGRGTGHPMQFF	TGCAGTGGAAGGGGGACAGGGCACCCCATGCAGTTCTTC
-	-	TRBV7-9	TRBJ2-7	CASSTRDSGEQYF	TGTGCCAGCAGCACCCGAGACTCGGGGGAGCAGTACTTC
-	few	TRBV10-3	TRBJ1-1	CAISESGDTEAFF	TGTGCCATCAGTGAGTCTGGGGACACTGAAGCTTTCTTT
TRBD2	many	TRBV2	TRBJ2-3	CASSMRTSGTDTQYF	TGTGCCAGCAGTATGAGGACTAGCGGCACAGATACGCAGTATTTT
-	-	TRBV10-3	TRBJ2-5	CAISESIGSPGQETQYF	TGTGCCATCAGTGAGTCGATCGGGTCCCCCGGCCAAGAGACCCAGTACTTC
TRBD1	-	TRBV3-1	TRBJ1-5	CASSRGRGQPQHF	TGTGCCAGCAGCAGGGGGCGCGGGCAGCCCCAGCATTTT
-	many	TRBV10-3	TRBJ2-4	CAISDSAKNIQYF	TGTGCCATCAGTGATTCAGCAAAAAACATTCAGTACTTC
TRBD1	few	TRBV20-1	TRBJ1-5	CSAQTGTIISNQPQHF	TGCAGTGCTCAGACAGGGACCATTATTAGCAATCAGCCCCAGCATTTT
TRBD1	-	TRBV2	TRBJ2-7	CASTESPTGKYEQYF	TGTGCCAGCACCGAATCCCCGACAGGGAAGTACGAGCAGTACTTC
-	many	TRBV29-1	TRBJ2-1	CSRTEQFF	TGCAGCAGGACTGAGCAGTTCTTC
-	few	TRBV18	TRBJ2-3	CASSPTRSGSTDTQYF	TGTGCCAGCTCACCCACGAGAAGCGGGAGCACAGATACGCAGTATTTT
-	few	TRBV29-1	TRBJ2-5	CSVAELLQETQYF	TGCAGCGTTGCAGAACTCCTCCAAGAGACCCAGTACTTC
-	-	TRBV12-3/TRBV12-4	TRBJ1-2	CASSTRDIGYTF	TGTGCCAGCAGCACTCGGGACATTGGCTACACCTTC
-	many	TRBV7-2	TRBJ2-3	CASSLEWDTDTQYF	TGTGCCAGCAGCTTAGAATGGGATACAGATACGCAGTATTTT
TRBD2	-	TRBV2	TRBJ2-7	CASRVLAGARQYF	TGTGCCAGCAGAGTCCTAGCGGGGGCGAGGCAGTACTTC
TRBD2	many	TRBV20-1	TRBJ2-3	CSASPGLAGGDTQYF	TGCAGTGCCTCGCCGGGACTAGCGGGCGGAGATACGCAGTATTTT
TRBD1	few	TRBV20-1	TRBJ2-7	CSANRGLSYEQYF	TGCAGTGCCAACAGGGGGCTTTCCTACGAGCAGTACTTC
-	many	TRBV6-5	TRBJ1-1	CASSYSWGKTEAFF	TGTGCCAGCAGTTACTCGTGGGGAAAAACTGAAGCTTTCTTT
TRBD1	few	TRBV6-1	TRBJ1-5	CASSPQGQGRAQHF	TGTGCCAGCAGTCCGCAGGGACAGGGTCGAGCCCAGCATTTT
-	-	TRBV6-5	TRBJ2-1	CASRTYNEQFF	TGTGCCAGCAGGACATACAATGAGCAGTTCTTC
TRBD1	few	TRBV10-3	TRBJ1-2	CAISESGDRGGGYTF	TGTGCCATCAGTGAGTCGGGGGACAGGGGCGGCGGCTACACCTTC
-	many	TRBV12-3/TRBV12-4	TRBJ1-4	CASTVFGATNEKLFF	TGTGCCAGCACCGTGTTCGGAGCAACTAATGAAAAACTGTTTTTT
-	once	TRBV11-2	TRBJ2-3	CASSVRSRGTDTQYF	TGTGCCAGCAGCGTTCGGAGTAGAGGCACAGATACGCAGTATTTT
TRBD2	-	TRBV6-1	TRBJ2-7	CASWTSGAVEQYF	TGTGCCAGTTGGACTAGCGGGGCTGTCGAGCAGTACTTC
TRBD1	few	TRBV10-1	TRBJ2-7	CASSGEDRDEQYF	TGCGCCAGCAGTGGAGAGGACAGGGACGAGCAGTACTTC
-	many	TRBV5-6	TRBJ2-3	CASSRRVTDTQYF	TGTGCCAGCAGCCGCAGGGTTACAGATACGCAGTATTTT
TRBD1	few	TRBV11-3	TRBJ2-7	CASSYDRVGEQYF	TGTGCCAGCAGCTACGACAGGGTGGGCGAGCAGTACTTC
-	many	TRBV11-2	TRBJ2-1	CASSLGANEQFF	TGTGCCAGCAGCTTAGGGGCTAATGAGCAGTTCTTC
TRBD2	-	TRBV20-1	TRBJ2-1	CSARERGSSYNEQFF	TGCAGTGCTAGAGAGCGGGGGTCTTCCTACAATGAGCAGTTCTTC
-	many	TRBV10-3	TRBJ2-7	CAISDPGRRGSYEQYF	TGTGCCATCAGTGACCCCGGTCGGCGGGGCTCCTACGAGCAGTACTTC
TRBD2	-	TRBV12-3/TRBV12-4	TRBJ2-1	CASSFIAGAGDEQFF	TGTGCCAGCAGTTTCATAGCGGGGGCAGGGGATGAGCAGTTCTTC
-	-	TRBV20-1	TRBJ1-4	CSARGPGHEEKLFF	TGCAGTGCTAGGGGGCCGGGACATGAGGAAAAACTGTTTTTT
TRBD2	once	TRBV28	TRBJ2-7	CASSPTSGGLYF	TGTGCCAGCAGCCCGACTAGCGGGGGTCTGTACTTC
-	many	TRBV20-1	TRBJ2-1	CSATGTINNEQFF	TGCAGTGCTACCGGGACAATCAACAATGAGCAGTTCTTC
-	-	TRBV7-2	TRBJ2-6	CASSLDNSGANVLTF	TGTGCCAGCAGCTTAGACAACTCTGGGGCCAACGTCCTGACTTTC
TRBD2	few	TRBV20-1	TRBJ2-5	CSAPSSGKWQETQYF	TGCAGTGCCCCTTCAAGCGGGAAATGGCAAGAGACCCAGTACTTC
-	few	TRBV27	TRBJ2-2	CASSPPGSPPSRELFF	TGTGCCAGCAGCCCCCCGGGGTCCCCCCCGAGCCGGGAGCTGTTTTTT